What follows are 32 T cell receptor beta chains derived from one specimen sequenced in a study of identical twins. TCRdb called the 5' RACE reads again in MiXCR, with one record for every CDR3 protein. The data hold 1.5 million to 2 million distinct CDR3 sequences, with about 30% observed a single time. Sequenced material: cord blood. These receptors all stem from a newborn girl in good health.

This sequence joins TRBV20-1 and TRBJ1-2; TRBD1 aligns across 8 bases. The ends lost 2 bases at V and 0 bases at J; junction bases unmatched: 8. From germline, CDR1 is DFQATT and CDR2 SNEGSKA (reference sequence). The CDR3 contains 16 residues. The CDR3 spells CSARPSDRVPNYGYTF. CDR3 coding DNA: TGCAGTGCTAGACCCTCGGACAGGGTTCCTAACTATGGCTACACCTTC.

There are a few counts of this clonotype. The rearrangement uses TRBV7-2 and TRBJ2-1; 9 bases map to TRBD2. Germline lookup yields CDR1 SGHTA and CDR2 FQGNSA. After removal of 5 bases from V and 0 bases from J, the junction contained 14 bases not matched to a gene. CDR3 length: 19 residues. The chain's CDR3 is CASSSPLGRGGLSYNEQFF. The DNA for the CDR3 is TGTGCCAGCAGCAGCCCTTTGGGGCGGGGGGGCCTCTCCTACAATGAGCAGTTCTTC.

The V gene is TRBV25-1, the J gene TRBJ1-2, with D perhaps TRBD1 (5 bases). The germline V and J ends were trimmed by 1 base and 6 bases, with 6 bases remaining between them. This CDR3 is built from 12 residues. Germline V gene data show CDR1 as MGHDK and CDR2 as SYGVNS. CDR3 loop: CASSEWGDGYTF. Here the CDR3 DNA reads TGTGCCAGCAGTGAATGGGGGGATGGCTACACCTTC.

About this clonotype itself: A much larger clone differs from this one at a single base, so this may be a read error. The CDR3 carries no conserved terminal phenylalanine or tryptophan, so it likely arises from a read error. J is TRBJ2-3 and V is TRBV7-2; the match to TRBD1 covers 7 bases. The V and J ends lost 5 bases and 2 bases, in that order; junction bases with no gene match: 7. Looked up from germline, CDR1 is SGHTA and CDR2 is FQGNSA. The CDR3 loop spans 15 amino acids. CDR3 amino acids: CASSTRQGYTDTQYV. As DNA, the CDR3 is TGTGCCAGCAGCACCCGACAGGGCTACACAGATACGCAGTATGTT.

The V call is TRBV3-1, the J call TRBJ1-1; D might be TRBD1 (6 bases). Trimming stripped 4 bases from V and 3 bases from J, with 12 bases between. The V gene's germline CDR1 is LGHDT and CDR2 YNNKEL (reference sequence). CDR3 length: 14 amino acids. CDR3 protein: CASSPTGLHTEAFF. The CDR3 DNA follows: TGTGCCAGCAGCCCAACAGGGCTACACACTGAAGCTTTCTTT.

There are a few counts of this clonotype. The chain uses TRBV15 and TRBJ2-3; D is perhaps TRBD2 (7 bases). The V end was cut by 3 bases, the J end by 0 bases, with 34 bases between. The CDR3 contains 23 residues. The V gene's germline CDR1 is LNHNV and CDR2 YYDKDF (reference sequence). CDR3 amino acids: CATSRPRLSGGRGRGRSTDTQYF. The CDR3, as DNA: TGTGCCACCAGCAGGCCACGTTTGTCGGGGGGCCGAGGGAGGGGTAGAAGCACAGATACGCAGTATTTT.

V is TRBV3-1 and J is TRBJ1-5; possibly TRBD1 for D (5 bases). The CDR3 is 16 amino acids. Per germline, CDR1 LGHDT and CDR2 YNNKEL (reference sequence). V was clipped by 2 bases and J by 5 bases, with 16 bases between them. DNA for the CDR3: TGTGCCAGCAGCCAAAGTGGGACCGGCTATCATCAGCCCCAGCATTTT. Translation gives CASSQSGTGYHQPQHF.

This clonotype was counted a few times. The V gene is TRBV28, the J gene TRBJ2-3, with TRBD2 identical over 12 bases. The CDR3 sequence is 16 residues long. The germline V gene has CDR1 MDHEN and CDR2 SYDVKM. The V gene end was trimmed by 4 bases and the J gene end by 4 bases; junction bases not matched to a gene: 6. The CDR3 spells CASSYLAGGDADTQYF. CDR3 DNA: TGTGCCAGCAGTTATCTAGCGGGAGGGGATGCAGATACGCAGTATTTT.

There are a few counts of this clonotype. CDR3 DNA: TGTGCCAGCAGTTTGGCCCCCCGGTATGAGCAGTACTTC. Amino acid sequence: CASSLAPRYEQYF. The V call is TRBV28, the J call TRBJ2-7; D uncertain. Germline loops: CDR1 MDHEN, CDR2 SYDVKM. Between the trimmed V and J ends, which lost 3 bases and 7 bases, there was a span of 13 bases. The CDR3 sequence is 13 residues long. The full variable domain, rest sourced from reference TRBV28 and TRBJ2-7, is DVKVTQSSRYLVKRTGEKVFLECVQDMDHENMFWYRQDPGLGLRLIYFSYDVKMKEKGDIPEGYSVSREKKERFSLILESASTNQTSMYLCASSLAPRYEQYFGPGTRLTVT.

Points on this clonotype: The junction does not match germline at one end; this may be a read error. The chain recombines TRBV10-3 with TRBJ1-6; TRBD1 might be the D (5 bases). Germline loops: CDR1 ENHRY, CDR2 SYGVKD. This CDR3 has 15 residues. CDR3 in DNA: TGTGCCATCAGTGTGAGCAGGGCGGATAATTCACCCCCCCACTTT. It specifies CAISVSRADNSPPHF.

V and J are TRBV2 and TRBJ2-4; 8 positions match TRBD1. The DNA end is more similar to TRBJ2-7, so the J call may be wrong. Per the germline V gene, CDR1 is SNHLY and CDR2 is FYNNEI. The length of the CDR3 is 16 residues. The CDR3 DNA reads TGTGCCAGCAGGGACAGGGTCCTGCGCGGGACCTACGAGCAGTACTTC. Residues: CASRDRVLRGTYEQYF.

The CDR3: CASSFTGGTTNEKLFF. DNA of the CDR3: TGTGCCAGCAGTTTTACAGGGGGAACAACTAATGAAAAACTGTTTTTT. The chain joins TRBV12-3 or TRBV12-4 to TRBJ1-4, with TRBD1 identical over 8 bases. V lost 3 bases and J lost 0; bases outside the gene matches: 3. CDR3 length: 16 amino acids.

The chain is built from TRBV24-1 and TRBJ2-1; 8 positions agree with TRBD2. The J call may not be correct, given that the DNA end is closer to TRBJ2-7. Germline V gene lookup returns CDR1 KGHDR and CDR2 SFDVKD. This CDR3 is built from 14 residues. CDR3 coding DNA: TGTGCCACCAGCCCGCGGGGGGCCTACAATGAGCAGTACTTC. It specifies CATSPRGAYNEQYF.

This clonotype was seen ten or more times. The chain joins TRBV29-1 to TRBJ2-5; D possibly uses TRBD1 or TRBD2 (5 bases each). The V gene lost 0 bases and the J gene lost 5 bases, with 10 bases spanning the gap. The germline V gene encodes CDR1 SQVTM and CDR2 ANQGSEA. The CDR3 has 13 amino acids. CDR3 sequence reads: CSVEEGRDETQYF. The CDR3 DNA reads TGCAGCGTTGAAGAGGGCAGGGACGAGACCCAGTACTTC.

This clonotype has at least ten counts. The chain is built from TRBV29-1 and TRBJ2-5; 7 positions match TRBD1. Germline V gives CDR1 SQVTM, CDR2 ANQGSEA. The ends lost 4 bases at V and 3 bases at J; junction bases unmatched: 5. The CDR3 length is 13 residues. CDR3 coding DNA: TGCAGCGTTGCCCCCGACAGGGAAGAGACCCAGTACTTC. This codes for CSVAPDREETQYF.

V gene TRBV6-1 combines with J gene TRBJ2-1; 10 positions match TRBD1. Per the germline V gene, CDR1 is MNHNS and CDR2 is SASEGT. The CDR3 sequence is 16 residues long. V gave up 3 bases and J gave up 2 bases; unmatched junction bases: 4. The CDR3 is CASSDLDRGPYNEQFF. CDR3 sequence (DNA): TGTGCCAGCAGTGATCTAGACAGGGGGCCCTACAATGAGCAGTTCTTC.

This clonotype was seen ten or more times. The rearrangement joins TRBV28 to TRBJ1-2, with 7 bases fitting TRBD1. Germline V lookup: CDR1 MDHEN, CDR2 SYDVKM. The length of the CDR3 is 13 residues. The J segment lost 2 bases and the V segment lost 6 bases, leaving 3 bases of the junction unmatched. CDR3 sequence reads: CASSSDRNYGYTF. CDR3 sequence (DNA): TGTGCCAGCAGCTCGGACAGGAACTATGGCTACACCTTC.

This clonotype was counted between two and nine times. The V and J genes are TRBV12-3 or TRBV12-4 and TRBJ1-4; TRBD1 matches 9 bases. The CDR3 has 16 residues. The ends lost 1 base at V and 2 bases at J; junction bases unmatched: 2. CDR3 region: CASSLGTGVTNEKLFF. As DNA, the CDR3 is TGTGCCAGCAGTTTAGGGACAGGGGTGACTAATGAAAAACTGTTTTTT.

There are a few counts of this clonotype. The CDR3 DNA follows: TGCAGTGCTAGAGAGGACAGGGAAACCACAGATACGCAGTATTTT. Its protein is CSAREDRETTDTQYF. This rearrangement joins TRBV20-1 to TRBJ2-3; 8 bases map to TRBD1. The CDR3 consists of 15 residues. J was trimmed by 2 bases and V by 0 bases; bases with no gene match: 4. Germline lookup yields CDR1 DFQATT and CDR2 SNEGSKA (reference sequence).

The chain couples TRBV19 to TRBJ1-1; TRBD1 aligns across 10 bases. Germline trimming cut 6 bases from V and 0 bases from J; bases unmatched to any gene: 4. This CDR3 contains 15 residues. Looked up from germline, CDR1 is LNHDA and CDR2 is SQIVND (reference sequence). Here the CDR3 reads CASRMGQGMNTEAFF. The CDR3 region has the DNA TGTGCCAGTAGGATGGGACAGGGGATGAACACTGAAGCTTTCTTT.

V is TRBV3-1 and J is TRBJ1-2, with 7 bases that match TRBD1. V lost 3 bases to trimming and J lost 4 bases; unmatched junction nucleotides: 5. The CDR3 sequence is 14 residues long. The germline V gene encodes CDR1 LGHDT and CDR2 YNNKEL (reference sequence). DNA for the CDR3: TGTGCCAGCAGCCAGACAGGGTACGGCTATGGCTACACCTTC. It codes for CASSQTGYGYGYTF.

This clonotype was counted a few times. This chain uses TRBV29-1 with TRBJ1-1; 8 nucleotides agree with TRBD1. The V segment lost 7 bases and the J segment 2 bases; nucleotides outside the gene matches: 6. Germline CDR1 reads SQVTM; CDR2 reads ANQGSEA. This CDR3 comprises 13 residues. CDR3 region: CSAGTGANTEAFF. CDR3 DNA sequence: TGCAGCGCAGGGACAGGAGCTAACACTGAAGCTTTCTTT.

The chain couples TRBV2 to TRBJ2-1, with 10 bases fitting TRBD2. J gave up 8 bases and V 5 bases, and 9 bases lay outside the gene matches. This CDR3 has 15 residues. CDR1 and CDR2 from the germline V gene are SNHLY and FYNNEI. The CDR3 bases are TGTGCCAGCAGTCGGGGACTAGCGCCTTTTGATGAGCAGTTCTTC. Translation: CASSRGLAPFDEQFF.

The rearrangement joins TRBV15 to TRBJ2-2; D gene uncertain. The CDR3 contains 14 residues. Germline values: CDR1 LNHNV, CDR2 YYDKDF (reference sequence). V lost 0 bases and J lost 3, with 5 bases in between. This CDR3 reads CATSRDHYTGELFF. The CDR3 DNA reads TGTGCCACCAGCAGAGACCACTACACCGGGGAGCTGTTTTTT.

The gene calls are TRBV6-5 and TRBJ1-1; tentatively, D is TRBD1 (5 bases). With 7 bases removed from V and 1 base from J, the gap between germline ends came to 13 bases. There are 14 residues in the CDR3. The germline V gene has CDR1 MNHEY and CDR2 SVGAGI. This CDR3 is CASTRGGTNTEAFF. CDR3 nucleotide sequence: TGTGCCAGCACCCGCGGCGGGACGAACACTGAAGCTTTCTTT.

This clonotype was seen a handful of times. V gene TRBV7-2 combines with J gene TRBJ2-1; TRBD2 matches 10 bases. CDR3 size: 15 residues. V lost 5 bases and J lost 4; bases outside the gene matches: 5. Germline V gene data show CDR1 as SGHTA and CDR2 as FQGNSA. The CDR3 sequence: CASSILAGRYNEQFF. The CDR3 DNA reads as TGTGCCAGCAGCATACTAGCGGGACGGTACAATGAGCAGTTCTTC.

This clonotype has just a few counts. The J gene is TRBJ2-5, the V gene TRBV6-1; TRBD2 agrees at 7 bases. Looked up from germline, CDR1 is MNHNS and CDR2 is SASEGT. This CDR3 region has 14 residues. The junction had 9 bases not matched to a gene; V was cut back by 10 bases and J by 1 base. DNA for the CDR3: TGTGCCACCAACTCAGCGGGAACCCAAGAGACCCAGTACTTC. Its protein is CATNSAGTQETQYF.

This clonotype was seen a handful of times. The CDR3 bases are TGCAGTGCTAGGGGTGTGGGAGGTCAGAGCTCCTACAATGAGCAGTTCTTC. Amino acids: CSARGVGGQSSYNEQFF. The rearrangement uses TRBV20-1 and TRBJ2-1; a possible D gene is TRBD2 (6 bases). The V and J ends lost 3 bases and 0 bases respectively, with 18 bases between them. The CDR3 contains 17 residues. The germline CDR1 and CDR2 sequences are DFQATT and SNEGSKA (reference sequence).

This sequence joins TRBV20-1 and TRBJ2-7; 11 bases align to TRBD2. Per the germline V gene, CDR1 is DFQATT and CDR2 is SNEGSKA (reference sequence). V shed 0 bases and J 4 bases; nucleotides not matched to a gene: 8. This CDR3 spans 16 amino acids. CDR3 DNA: TGCAGTGCTAGAGATCAGGCTAGCGGGAGGAAGTACGAGCAGTACTTC. Amino acids: CSARDQASGRKYEQYF.

This clonotype was detected a few times. The DNA for the CDR3 is TGTGCCAGGACCGGACCCTACAATGAGCAGTTCTTC. Its protein product is CARTGPYNEQFF. The chain carries TRBV2 and TRBJ2-1; D remains unclear. The V and J ends lost 9 bases and 2 bases respectively, with 8 bases between them. Germline V lookup: CDR1 SNHLY, CDR2 FYNNEI. The CDR3 is 12 amino acids.

V gene TRBV12-3 or TRBV12-4 combines with J gene TRBJ1-4, with 7 bases identical to TRBD1. V lost 3 bases, J lost 10 bases, and 11 bases stayed unmatched. The CDR3 totals 15 residues. CDR3 in DNA: TGTGCCAGCAGTTTGTTCGGGGCAGGGGGGGTAAAACTGTTTTTT. Protein sequence: CASSLFGAGGVKLFF.

The V and J genes are TRBV5-1 and TRBJ1-1; weak D call: TRBD1 (5 bases). Trimming pared 4 bases from V and 4 bases from J, leaving 17 bases between. There are 15 residues in the CDR3. CDR1 and CDR2 (germline): SGHRS, YFSETQ. CDR3 in amino acids: CASSLGTVASTEAFF. The CDR3 DNA sequence: TGCGCCAGCAGCCTTGGGACTGTTGCCTCCACTGAAGCTTTCTTT.